The 9 T cell receptor beta chains listed next were all sequenced from one sample in a study of CD8 T cells in Susac syndrome. With random hexamers, 0.5 to 1 ug RNA was reverse transcribed. TCRdb re-analysed the immunoSEQ multiplex PCR reads in MiXCR, keeping a single row per CDR3 protein. Counted here are some 300,000 distinct CDR3 sequences, about 89% occurring once; the ten biggest clones make up around 0.18%. The sequenced material came from CD8+ T cells from PBMCs. These TCRs come from a human donor with multiple sclerosis.

This clonotype has just one count. J is TRBJ1-2 and V is TRBV29-1; D call uncertain. The CDR3 loop spans 13 amino acids. V was pared by 6 bases and J by 2 bases, with 13 bases between. Looked up from germline, CDR1 is SQVTM and CDR2 is ANQGSEA. CDR3 nucleotide sequence: TGCAGCGTGTGGCGGGGAACCAACTATGGCTACACCTTC. It specifies CSVWRGTNYGYTF.

The rearrangement uses TRBV13 and TRBJ2-7; a weak D match, TRBD2 (6 bases). Looked up from germline, CDR1 is PRHDT and CDR2 is FYEKMQ (reference sequence). Deletions cut 4 bases from V and 0 bases from J, with 10 bases between. CDR3 length equals 14 residues. CDR3 coding DNA: TGTGCCAGCAGCTCGGGACTTACCTCCTACGAGCAGTACTTC. Translated, it gives CASSSGLTSYEQYF. Variable domain in full (rest from reference TRBV13 and TRBJ2-7): AAGVIQSPRHLIKEKRETATLKCYPIPRHDTVYWYQQGPGQDPQFLISFYEKMQSDKGSIPDRFSAQQFSDYHSELNMSSLELGDSALYFCASSSGLTSYEQYFGPGTRLTVT.

The chain uses TRBV7-2 and TRBJ2-4; D ambiguous. Trimming took 4 bases from V and 1 from J, leaving 8 bases between them. Germline V CDR1 and CDR2: SGHTA, FQGNSA. This CDR3 spans 14 amino acids. The CDR3 DNA follows: TGTGCCAGCAGCTGGAGTGGCGCCAAAAACATTCAGTACTTC. Amino acids: CASSWSGAKNIQYF. The full variable domain, its missing parts supplied by reference TRBV7-2 and TRBJ2-4, is GAGVSQSPSNKVTEKGKDVELRCDPISGHTALYWYRQSLGQGLEFLIYFQGNSAPDKSGLPSDRFSAERTGGSVSTLTIQRTQQEDSAVYLCASSWSGAKNIQYFGAGTRLSVL.

Here the CDR3 DNA reads TGTGCCAGCAAACCCACGGGAGCGGGAGCGGGGACCCAGTACTTC. Translation gives CASKPTGAGAGTQYF. The chain has TRBV5-6 and TRBJ2-5, with 8 bases that match TRBD2. The CDR3 has 15 amino acids. V shed 6 bases and J 7 bases; nucleotides not matched to a gene: 14. CDR1 is SGHDT, CDR2 YYEEEE, per germline.

The V call is TRBV4-1, the J call TRBJ2-1; D not certain. The length of the CDR3 is 13 residues. Germline CDR1 and CDR2: MGHRA and YSYEKL. V lost 1 base, J lost 6 bases, and 7 bases lay in between. Written as DNA, the CDR3 is TGCGCCAGCAGCCAAGTAATAAGCAATGAGCAGTTCTTC. This sequence encodes CASSQVISNEQFF.

The chain carries TRBV24-1 and TRBJ2-7, with D tentatively TRBD1 (6 bases). CDR1 is KGHDR, CDR2 SFDVKD, per germline. This CDR3 contains 15 residues. Trimming pared 4 bases from V and 3 bases from J, leaving 15 bases between. The CDR3 DNA reads TGTGCCACCAGTGACTCCTCCCAGGGGCACTACGAGCAGTACTTC. This gives the protein CATSDSSQGHYEQYF.

V and J are TRBV2 and TRBJ2-5; possibly TRBD1 or TRBD2 for D (6 bases each). Trimming cost V 5 bases and J 0 bases, with 16 bases left between them. CDR3 length equals 16 residues. Germline V gene sequence: CDR1 SNHLY, CDR2 FYNNEI. The CDR3 coding sequence is TGTGCCAGCAGTAGGGACGGGGGCTCGTACCAAGAGACCCAGTACTTC. Its protein is CASSRDGGSYQETQYF. Based on the CDR3 plus reference TRBV2 and TRBJ2-5, the full variable domain is EPEVTQTPSHQVTQMGQEVILRCVPISNHLYFYWYRQILGQKVEFLVSFYNNEISEKSEIFDDQFSVERPDGSNFTLKIRSTKLEDSAMYFCASSRDGGSYQETQYFGPGTRLLVL.

The rearrangement uses TRBV7-6 and TRBJ2-1; D perhaps matches TRBD1 (6 bases). The CDR3 spans 14 residues. With 1 base removed from V and 10 bases from J, the gap between germline ends came to 14 bases. Per germline, CDR1 SGHVS and CDR2 FNYEAQ. CDR3 sequence reads: CASSLEGVTTEQFF. The CDR3 region has the DNA TGTGCCAGCAGCTTAGAGGGGGTGACTACAGAGCAGTTCTTC.

The chain joins TRBV4-1 to TRBJ2-7, with 7 bases fitting TRBD1. Germline V gene data show CDR1 as MGHRA and CDR2 as YSYEKL. Unmatched junction bases numbered 4, after V lost 2 bases and J lost 3 bases. This CDR3 contains 14 residues. DNA of the CDR3: TGCGCCAGCAGCCAAAGACAGGGAGACTACGAGCAGTACTTC. Protein product: CASSQRQGDYEQYF.